This TCR beta chain was captured by sequencing in a study of OX40 agonist ivuxolimab in advanced cancers. About the investigation overall: Ivuxolimab was a fully human IgG2 agonistic monoclonal antibody targeting the costimulatory receptor OX40 (CD134). Peripheral TCRbeta sequencing aimed to test whether ivuxolimab altered TCR sequence diversity and caused clonal T-cell expansion. Patients were allowed to have had prior anti-PD-1, anti-PD-L1 or anti-CTLA-4 therapy, and less than 45% of the dose-escalation patients had previously received checkpoint inhibitors. Among the approximately 54 dose-escalation patients, about 19 had hepatocellular carcinoma, approximately 15 melanoma, 9 renal cell carcinoma and 9 head and neck cancer. The paper covers the monotherapy dose-escalation part of the phase I ivuxolimab trial, which included N ≈ 50 patients. Intravenous ivuxolimab was administered to patients every 2 weeks at six dose levels: 0.01, 0.1, 0.3, 1.5, 3 and 10 mg/kg. Three dose-escalation patients achieved partial responses, one with hepatocellular carcinoma and two with cutaneous melanoma. In the dose-escalation cohort, 65% to 85% of patients were male, and the mean age was 60 years with a range of roughly 23 to 79.

About this clone: It lacks a known antigen. Nothing much larger sits one base from this clone, and base qualities are not available.

Patients with a history of autoimmune disease or receiving systemic immunosuppression were excluded from the trial. Peripheral blood for TCR sequencing was collected from all dose cohorts at baseline, on cycle 4 day 1, and on cycle 7 day 1. The samples were taken from a phase I, first-in-human, multicenter, open-label dose-escalation trial of ivuxolimab. Adults with locally advanced or metastatic melanoma, renal cell carcinoma, hepatocellular carcinoma or head and neck squamous cell carcinoma were enrolled in the trial. Before TCR sequencing, CD4+ T cells and CD8+ T cells from peripheral blood were sorted into separate populations. Genomic DNA was extracted from sorted cells for sequencing of the TCRbeta CDR3 region. The immunoSEQ Assay was used for sequencing of TCRbeta CDR3 regions. Not all clones reach the TCRdb copy of this immuneACCESS table, which keeps in-frame sequences only. Checked studies attribute under half of the gap to unresolved V genes and leave the rest unexplained. The sample table contains about 160,000 clones; only one count was recorded for approximately 94% of them. About 0.31% of the sample goes to the ten largest clones.

Sequences MGHRA (CDR1) and YSYEKL (CDR2) are obtained from the germline V gene. Relative to germline, V is missing 8 bases and J is missing 9 bases, with 22 bases of the junction outside any gene match. CDR3 length: 17 amino acids, cysteine to phenylalanine. Only CDR3 DNA is held: 51 bases, read in frame from base 1. Paper-wide results and their limitations: At doses of 0.1 to 3.0 mg/kg, clonal expansion of both CD4+ and CD8+ blood T cells was observed from baseline to week 6. After ivuxolimab, expanded clones were on average more numerous among CD8+ T cells than among CD4+ T cells. In the 0.1-3.0 mg/kg groups, partial responders had among the lowest normalized peripheral clonal expansion, particularly in CD8+ T cells. Antigen specificity was not determined for the clonally expanded peripheral T cells. Low levels of normalized T-cell clonal expansion were also seen in some nonresponding patients.

The chain is assembled from TRBV4-1 and TRBJ2-4, with 7 bases aligning to TRBD2. This receptor was obtained from an adult with an advanced solid tumor such as melanoma, head and neck, liver or kidney cancer. The sample in question was CD4+ or CD8+ T cells sorted from blood, obtained in a trial of the OX40 agonist ivuxolimab. The CDR3 sequence is CASRQLGGGGQKAIQYF. The DNA reads as follows: TGCGCCAGCCGACAGCTTGGGGGGGGAGGTCAAAAGGCCATTCAGTACTTC.